This T cell receptor (beta chain) is drawn from a study of CD8+ T cells in alopecia areata. Germline CDR1 is SQVTM and CDR2 is ANQGSEA. V was shortened by 2 bases and J by 6 bases, with 21 bases between the two germline ends. The CDR3 consists of 16 residues. Cell sorting was applied to PBMCs, and CD4+ and CD8+ T cells were collected. Isolated RNA was reverse transcribed into cDNA used as the sequencing template. Generated by immunoSEQ multiplex PCR, the TCRdb table keeps only in-frame clones and is missing some. Of 200,000 or so clones listed, roughly 50% were seen once; the top ten hold over 4%. Study results and limitations: Clonality exceeded that of normal scalp in lesional scalp, most notably in alopecia totalis/universalis. TCR sharing was clearer in mice than between patients, perhaps partly owing to patient HLA diversity. There were also resident alphabeta T cells of normal skin sequenced in scalp samples.

To note about this clone: Its antigen is unknown.

The specimen was CD8+ T cells sorted from blood. This clonotype originated in a human donor in good health. The V gene is TRBV29-1, the J gene TRBJ2-3, with a possible D match to TRBD2 (7 bases). The CDR3 loop reads CSVESWGGRSADTQYF. The CDR3 DNA is TGCAGCGTTGAAAGTTGGGGGGGCCGATCGGCTGATACGCAGTATTTT.